The clone carrying this T cell receptor beta chain was counted ten times or more. The antigen is unknown. For TCR, cDNA came from 5'RACE template switching, which added a universal primer site and UMIs. MiXCR was run by TCRdb on the 5' RACE reads, yielding one entry per CDR3 protein. The table has almost 600,000 distinct CDR3 sequences, approximately 12% seen once. The source of the sample is a study of T cells after yellow fever vaccination. Overall study findings and caveats: Weaker, the secondary response peaked sooner, at day 5 versus 15. High-abundance clonotypes from the bulk population could contaminate FACS-sorted repertoires. After the booster, approximately 96% of CD4 and about nine tenths of CD8 primary-response clones were re-detected.

Germline lookup yields CDR1 SGHKS and CDR2 YYEKEE (reference sequence). The CDR3 runs 14 residues. The V end lost 5 bases, the J end lost 4 bases, and 14 bases lay between the germline ends. V is TRBV5-5 and J is TRBJ2-3; D is possibly TRBD2 (6 bases). This sequence originates from a man younger than 45 who received the YFV17D yellow fever vaccine. The sequences come from PBMCs, collected on the day of the yellow fever booster vaccination. The CDR3: CASRVGSGADTQYF. In DNA, the CDR3 is TGTGCCAGCAGGGTCGGGAGTGGGGCAGATACGCAGTATTTT.